The clone carrying this T cell receptor (beta chain) has only a few counts. For ophthalmopathy patients, the Clinical Activity Score was at least 3 and the NOSPECS grade at least 4; duration was under 3 months. Exclusion criteria comprised uncontrolled infection, other autoimmune disease, pregnancy or lactation. Diagnoses were established using clinical symptoms, serum thyroxine and TRAb, thyroid ultrasound and orbital computed tomography. PBMCs were obtained from approximately 10 ml fresh peripheral blood. From RNA transcripts, TCR beta CDR3 regions were amplified. The primer set for the first-round RT-PCR of the TCR CDR3 was HTBI. TCRdb called the multiplex PCR reads again in MiXCR, with one record for every CDR3 protein. The sample lists some 490,000 distinct CDR3 sequences, 22% occurring once. The sample originates from a study of T cells in Graves' hyperthyroidism and ophthalmopathy. The sequenced material came from blood. The receptor's source is a woman aged 70-85 years with Graves' ophthalmopathy.

CDR3 region: CAISRADRGNTGELFF. The CDR3 DNA is TGTGCCATCAGCCGGGCCGACAGGGGCAACACCGGGGAGCTGTTTTTT. This chain uses TRBV10-3 with TRBJ2-2, with 8 bases that match TRBD1. The CDR3 runs to 16 residues. Germline V gene lookup returns CDR1 ENHRY and CDR2 SYGVKD. The V gene end was trimmed by 6 bases and the J gene end by 2 bases; junction bases not matched to a gene: 8.